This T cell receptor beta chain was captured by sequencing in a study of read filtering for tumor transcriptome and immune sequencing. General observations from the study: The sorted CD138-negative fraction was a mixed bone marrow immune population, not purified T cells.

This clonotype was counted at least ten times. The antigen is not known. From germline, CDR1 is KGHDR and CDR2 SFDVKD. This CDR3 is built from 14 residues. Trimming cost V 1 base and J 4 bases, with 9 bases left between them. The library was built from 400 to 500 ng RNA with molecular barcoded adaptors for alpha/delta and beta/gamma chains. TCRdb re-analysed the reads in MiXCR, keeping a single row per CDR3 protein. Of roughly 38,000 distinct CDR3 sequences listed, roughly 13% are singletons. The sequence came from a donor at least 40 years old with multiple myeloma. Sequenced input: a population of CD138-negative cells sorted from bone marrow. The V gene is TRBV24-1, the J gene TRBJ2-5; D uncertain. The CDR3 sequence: CATSDFSLGETQYF. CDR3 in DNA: TGTGCCACCAGTGATTTTTCCCTTGGAGAGACCCAGTACTTC.